This T cell receptor beta chain was captured by sequencing in a study of regulatory T cells in long-lasting Graves disease. In the study overall: For a period under 3 months, newly diagnosed Graves' patients had taken antithyroid drugs.

Described time point: newly diagnosed GD, antithyroid drugs for less than 3 months. Making the TCR library involved RNA that had been extracted from PBMCs. CDR3 length: 17 residues. The trim removed 5 bases at V and 2 bases at J, leaving 11 bases unmatched. CDR1 and CDR2 from the germline V gene are MDHEN and SYDVKM. Turning to this clonotype: One base away lies a much larger clone, so this may be a sequencing read error.

Arm-PCR with iRepertoire HTBI primers amplified the CDR3 regions for these TCR beta libraries. One entry per CDR3 protein, called by TCRdb with MiXCR from the multiplex PCR reads. The repertoire consists of 350,000 to 400,000 distinct CDR3 sequences, with around 15% occurring once and the leading ten covering roughly 20%. The clonotype originates from a female donor with Graves disease. Sequenced here: peripheral blood mononuclear cells (PBMCs), sampled at new diagnosis, from a patient treated with antithyroid drugs. The chain recombines TRBV28 with TRBJ2-5; TRBD2 agrees at 10 bases. The CDR3 is CASSPILLAGRQETQYF. In nucleotides, the CDR3 is TGTGCCAGCAGTCCGATCCTACTAGCGGGAAGGCAAGAGACCCAGTACTTC. Complete variable domain (other parts from reference TRBV28 and TRBJ2-5): DVKVTQSSRYLVKRTGEKVFLECVQDMDHENMFWYRQDPGLGLRLIYFSYDVKMKEKGDIPEGYSVSREKKERFSLILESASTNQTSMYLCASSPILLAGRQETQYFGPGTRLLVL.